A single T cell receptor (beta chain) is shown here with its context. This sample stems from a study of cytomegalovirus exposure and HLA in healthy donors. Primers: 60 Vbeta forward and 13 Jbeta reverse. Sequencing used immunoSEQ multiplex PCR; TCRdb keeps in-frame clones, though not all of them. This sample has about 91,000 clones; approximately 86% occur once, and the top ten carry roughly 8.3%. CDR1 SGHRS and CDR2 YFSETQ come from the germline V gene. The ends lost 5 bases at V and 1 base at J; junction bases unmatched: 1. The CDR3 covers 13 residues. The clonotype comes from a man aged 30 to 45 in good health and CMV-seropositive. The chain has TRBV5-1 and TRBJ1-1; 8 positions match TRBD1. Material for sequencing was PBMCs. For the CDR3, the DNA is TGCGCCAGCAGGGGACAGGCGAACACTGAAGCTTTCTTT. Translated: CASRGQANTEAFF.